The rows below give T cell receptor beta chains drawn from one sample of a study of CD8 T cells in ankylosing spondylitis. TCRdb processed the 5' RACE reads anew with MiXCR; each CDR3 protein has one entry. The sample includes about 260,000 distinct CDR3 sequences, 20% of them seen just once. Sequencing was performed on blood, either unsorted or a sorted T cell fraction (not recorded which). The origin of the receptors is a male donor with ankylosing spondylitis or in good health (not recorded which). CDR3s leave out the opening cysteine and the closing phenylalanine or tryptophan. Clone sizes are given selectively: once, few, many, or a class where the clone is expanded.

>TRBJ2-4|few|TRBV5-1
ASRAGTEGNIQY
>TRBJ1-1|few|TRBV7-9
ASSLASPGIVTEAF
>TRBJ2-3|-|TRBV7-6
ASSLNGRVDTQY
>TRBJ1-5|many|TRBV24-1
ATSVGGNQPQH
>TRBJ2-3|-|TRBV18
ASSPSRGGNTQY
>TRBJ2-3|-|TRBV27
ASRPMGLAGVTDTQY
>TRBJ2-1|-|TRBV20-1
SARVRADSYNEQF
>TRBJ2-5|few|TRBV5-1
ASSLGPAGAQETQY
>TRBJ1-2|many|TRBV5-1
ASSLVEGGYT
>TRBJ1-5|-|TRBV12-3/TRBV12-4
ASQRGSFNQPQH
>TRBJ1-3|few|TRBV28
ASSLTGTSGNTIY
>TRBJ1-4|few|TRBV12-3/TRBV12-4
ASSLADEKLF
>TRBJ1-1|many|TRBV7-8
ASSQDRGNTEAF
>TRBJ2-3|-|TRBV3-1
ASSQDQQADTQY
>TRBJ2-1|-|TRBV10-3
AITRGGAQGNEQF
>TRBJ2-5|-|TRBV5-1
ASSSTAGGTTQY
>TRBJ2-3|few|TRBV5-1
ASSFGTPGGDTQY
>TRBJ2-4|few|TRBV10-3
AISESMGLAESNIQY
>TRBJ2-1|-|TRBV18
ASSPRPWTSSSEQF
>TRBJ2-2|-|TRBV12-3/TRBV12-4
ASLFRSGPRTGELF
>TRBJ2-2|few|TRBV14
ASSQAGLAGFADTGELF
>TRBJ1-1|few|TRBV30
AWDPGQGWTEAF
>TRBJ1-5|-|TRBV6-5
ASSYGQGVNQPQH
>TRBJ2-1|few|TRBV29-1
SVKAYNEQF
>TRBJ2-3|many|TRBV10-3
AISESFLAGRRDTQY
>TRBJ2-1|few|TRBV5-1
ASSLRQSSSYNEQF
>TRBJ1-1|-|TRBV20-1
SARDSMNTEAF
>TRBJ2-4|few|TRBV12-3/TRBV12-4
ASSIDRHIQY
>TRBJ1-5|-|TRBV10-3
ATTETDTNQPQH
>TRBJ2-4|few|TRBV5-1
ASSKVVRGAKNIQY
>TRBJ2-1|-|TRBV30
AWSRGESYNEQF
>TRBJ2-5|-|TRBV5-1
ASSFRAGEETQY
>TRBJ1-1|-|TRBV6-5
ASTRGAEAF
>TRBJ2-1|few|TRBV5-6
ASSVSATSIEQF
>TRBJ1-4|few|TRBV15
ATSNRPGSANEKLF
>TRBJ2-3|-|TRBV5-1
ASSPWTTSTDTQF
>TRBJ1-5|-|TRBV12-3/TRBV12-4
ASSLAQGSWQPQH
>TRBJ1-4|-|TRBV12-3/TRBV12-4
ASSLFGGEKLF
>TRBJ1-6|-|TRBV6-1
ASSEAPGQYSPLH
>TRBJ2-2|few|TRBV5-6
ASSRFSGSPNTGELF
>TRBJ1-5|few|TRBV9
ASSAGGGQGNQPQH
>TRBJ1-2|-|TRBV20-1
SAYPAVGYGYT
>TRBJ2-1|many|TRBV24-1
ATSGTSGLDNEQF
>TRBJ1-1|-|TRBV5-1
ASSPEVRGWTEAF
>TRBJ2-3|-|TRBV6-1
ASTEAGSLTDTQY
>TRBJ2-2|few|TRBV5-1
ASSPYAGAGELF
>TRBJ2-4|few|TRBV6-2/TRBV6-3
ASSYARPLRASLAKNIQY
>TRBJ2-3|-|TRBV5-1
ASSLDLGIDTQY
>TRBJ2-1|few|TRBV5-1
ASSWNLAEGYNEQF